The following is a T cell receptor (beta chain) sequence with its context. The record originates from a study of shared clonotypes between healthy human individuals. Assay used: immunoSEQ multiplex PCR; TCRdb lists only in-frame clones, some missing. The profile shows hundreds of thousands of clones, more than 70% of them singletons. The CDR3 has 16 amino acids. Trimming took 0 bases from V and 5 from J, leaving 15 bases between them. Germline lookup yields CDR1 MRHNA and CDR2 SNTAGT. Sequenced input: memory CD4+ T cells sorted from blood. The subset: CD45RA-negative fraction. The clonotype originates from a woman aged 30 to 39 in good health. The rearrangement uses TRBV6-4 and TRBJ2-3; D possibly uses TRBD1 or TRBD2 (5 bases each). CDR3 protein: CASSDSGAGGLDTQYF. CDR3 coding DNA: TGTGCCAGCAGTGACTCCGGGGCAGGAGGTTTAGATACGCAGTATTTT.